This entry lists 29 T cell receptor beta chains sequenced from one sample in a study of beta chain features in type 1 diabetes. The entirety of the isolated RNA underwent reverse transcription, so expressed TCRB transcripts were sequenced. Data came from immunoSEQ multiplex PCR; TCRdb stores just in-frame clones and leaves some out. Seen here are 300,000 to 350,000 clones, approximately 8% observed once, and the top ten hold more than 0.4%. Sequenced sample: central memory CD4+ T cells from blood. The receptor source for this set is a woman under 30 in good health.

V gene TRBV7-9 combines with J gene TRBJ2-3; perhaps TRBD2 as D (6 bases). The germline CDR1 and CDR2 sequences are SEHNR and FQNEAQ (reference sequence). Deletions cut 5 bases from V and 2 bases from J, with 11 bases between. This CDR3 spans 14 amino acids. This chain's CDR3 is CASSPGTPTDTQYF. CDR3 coding DNA: TGTGCCAGCAGCCCTGGGACTCCCACAGATACGCAGTATTTT.

The chain recombines TRBV7-6 with TRBJ1-1, with D possibly matching TRBD1 (5 bases). Per germline, CDR1 SGHVS and CDR2 FNYEAQ. The CDR3 covers 16 residues. Deletions cut 2 bases from V and 1 base from J, with 14 bases between. The CDR3 DNA sequence: TGTGCCAGCAGCTTAAGGCCAGGACAAACGAACACTGAAGCTTTCTTT. Protein product: CASSLRPGQTNTEAFF.

The rearrangement joins TRBV13 to TRBJ1-2; possibly TRBD1 for D (6 bases). The CDR3 runs 14 residues. The germline V gene encodes CDR1 PRHDT and CDR2 FYEKMQ (reference sequence). V lost 3 bases and J lost 3, with 11 bases in between. The CDR3 sequence: CASSFFPGDYGYTF. In nucleotides, the CDR3 is TGTGCCAGCAGCTTTTTTCCAGGGGACTATGGCTACACCTTC.

This clone was detected many times. CDR3 region: CASSTGTPSSGANVLTF. The CDR3 region has the DNA TGTGCCAGCAGCACTGGGACACCAAGCTCTGGGGCCAACGTCCTGACTTTC. This chain connects TRBV7-9 to TRBJ2-6, with a weak D call TRBD1 (6 bases). Per the germline V gene, CDR1 is SEHNR and CDR2 is FQNEAQ (reference sequence). The V end was cut by 5 bases, the J end by 0 bases, with 14 bases between. The CDR3 totals 17 residues. The entire variable domain, with the rest obtained from reference TRBV7-9 and TRBJ2-6, is as follows: DTGVSQNPRHKITKRGQNVTFRCDPISEHNRLYWYRQTLGQGPEFLTYFQNEAQLEKSRLLSDRFSAERPKGSFSTLEIQRTEQGDSAMYLCASSTGTPSSGANVLTFGAGSRLTVL.

This clone was detected only a few times. V gene TRBV7-2 combines with J gene TRBJ2-3; tentatively, D is TRBD2 (6 bases). Trimming pared 8 bases from V and 4 bases from J, leaving 19 bases between. The CDR3 is 15 residues long. The germline CDR1 and CDR2 sequences are SGHTA and FQGNSA. The CDR3 nucleotides read TGTGCCAGCGGGTCGACCCGGGAGAGGTCAGATACGCAGTATTTT. Translated: CASGSTRERSDTQYF.

Only one count was recorded for this clone. DNA of the CDR3: TGTGCCAGTACGCCAGAGCCCTTATATTCTGGCTACACCTTC. It codes for CASTPEPLYSGYTF. The chain is built from TRBV19 and TRBJ1-2; D unresolved. CDR1 and CDR2 (germline): LNHDA, SQIVND (reference sequence). The CDR3 contains 14 residues. The V end lost 7 bases, the J end lost 7 bases, and 19 bases lay between the germline ends. The whole variable domain, remainder taken from reference TRBV19 and TRBJ1-2, is DGGITQSPKYLFRKEGQNVTLSCEQNLNHDAMYWYRQDPGQGLRLIYYSQIVNDFQKGDIAEGYSVSREKKESFPLTVTSAQKNPTAFYLCASTPEPLYSGYTFGSGTRLTVV.

The V gene is TRBV2, the J gene TRBJ2-5; D gene ambiguous. This CDR3 comprises 13 residues. Germline V CDR1 and CDR2: SNHLY, FYNNEI. V lost 3 bases and J lost 0, with 5 bases in between. As DNA, the CDR3 is TGTGCCAGCAGTGATGACTACCAAGAGACCCAGTACTTC. Translating it yields CASSDDYQETQYF.

In this sample, this clone turned up a few times. V is TRBV5-1 and J is TRBJ2-7; 9 bases map to TRBD2. Germline trimming cut 0 bases from V and 5 bases from J; bases unmatched to any gene: 6. The CDR3 covers 15 residues. Germline V CDR1 and CDR2: SGHRS, YFSETQ. CDR3 nucleotides: TGCGCCAGCAGCTTGGCTGGACTAGCGATCCACGAGCAGTACTTC. Translation: CASSLAGLAIHEQYF.

The CDR3 DNA is TGTGCCAGCAGTGCGACTAGAGAGAAAGAGACCCAGTACTTC. Protein: CASSATREKETQYF. The V call is TRBV6-8, the J call TRBJ2-5, with D perhaps matching TRBD2 (6 bases). Per the germline V gene, CDR1 is MNHGY and CDR2 is SAAAGT. V lost 5 bases to trimming and J lost 3 bases, with 13 bases between them. The CDR3 runs 14 residues.

This clone occurred a few times. J is TRBJ1-4 and V is TRBV5-1; D is undetermined. From germline, CDR1 is SGHRS and CDR2 YFSETQ. Between the trimmed V and J ends, which lost 4 bases and 3 bases, there was a span of 10 bases. The CDR3 has 14 amino acids. CDR3 in DNA: TGCGCCAGCAGCCGGGGTTTACCTAATGAAAAACTGTTTTTT. Its translation: CASSRGLPNEKLFF.

The chain employs TRBV19 and TRBJ2-1; D is undetermined. V was trimmed by 5 bases and J by 8 bases, leaving 10 bases between them. The CDR3 extends over 12 amino acids. Per the germline V gene, CDR1 is LNHDA and CDR2 is SQIVND (reference sequence). CDR3 amino acids: CASSDRRDEQFF. The CDR3 nucleotides read TGTGCCAGTAGTGATCGTAGGGATGAGCAGTTCTTC.

This clone was found a few times. This rearrangement joins TRBV2 to TRBJ1-2; D remains unclear. The CDR3 is 14 residues long. Trimming left V 2 bases short and J 8 bases short, with 15 bases between. The V gene's germline CDR1 is SNHLY and CDR2 FYNNEI. The CDR3 loop is CASSESNGLGGYTF. CDR3 DNA sequence: TGTGCCAGCAGTGAATCAAATGGACTTGGCGGCTACACCTTC.

The V and J genes are TRBV7-2 and TRBJ1-4, with D hard to call. V was clipped by 1 base and J by 4 bases, with 10 bases between them. This CDR3 has 15 amino acids. Germline V gene lookup returns CDR1 SGHTA and CDR2 FQGNSA. The CDR3 coding sequence is TGTGCCAGCAGCTTAGGGCTTAGCTTTAATGAAAAACTGTTTTTT. Its translation is CASSLGLSFNEKLFF.

The chain joins TRBV29-1 to TRBJ1-1; weak D call: TRBD1 (5 bases). Germline CDR1 reads SQVTM; CDR2 reads ANQGSEA. The CDR3 length is 13 residues. V was trimmed by 7 bases and J by 1 base, leaving 13 bases between them. The CDR3 here is CSAFRQSNTEAFF. The CDR3 coding sequence is TGCAGCGCCTTCAGACAGTCGAACACTGAAGCTTTCTTT.

Ten or more counts support this clone. The DNA of the CDR3 is TGTGCCACCAGCAGAGATCAGACAGGGAGTGAAAAACTGTTTTTT. Translated: CATSRDQTGSEKLFF. The rearrangement links TRBV15 to TRBJ1-4, with 7 positions matching TRBD1. The germline CDR1 and CDR2 sequences are LNHNV and YYDKDF (reference sequence). Losses at the gene ends were 0 bases for V and 7 bases for J; bases not matched to a gene: 5. This CDR3 has 15 amino acids.

The CDR3: CAITGTDGNEQFF. In DNA, the CDR3 is TGTGCCATCACTGGGACCGACGGCAATGAGCAGTTCTTC. The chain uses TRBV10-3 and TRBJ2-1; D may be TRBD1 or TRBD2 (5 bases each). The CDR3 is 13 residues long. Per the germline V gene, CDR1 is ENHRY and CDR2 is SYGVKD. V was cut by 7 bases and J by 6 bases, with 13 bases left in between.

This clone was seen at least ten times. This chain uses TRBV21-1 with TRBJ1-1. TRBV21-1 is classified as a pseudogene. This CDR3 has 12 residues. DNA of the CDR3: TGTGCCAGCAGCACCTTTAACACTGAAGCTTTCTTT. It yields the protein CASSTFNTEAFF.

A few counts support this clone. This chain connects TRBV28 to TRBJ2-1; TRBD2 matches at 8 bases. CDR1 is MDHEN and CDR2 is SYDVKM in the germline V gene. J lost 4 bases, V lost 2 bases, and 7 bases had no gene match. The CDR3 spans 16 residues. This CDR3 reads CASSLLGRAGYNEQFF. CDR3 in DNA: TGTGCCAGCAGTTTACTCGGGAGGGCCGGTTACAATGAGCAGTTCTTC.

The chain recombines TRBV6-1 with TRBJ2-6; D is unresolved. The V and J ends lost 4 bases and 1 base respectively, with 17 bases between them. Germline CDR1 reads MNHNS; CDR2 reads SASEGT. The CDR3 covers 18 residues. DNA for the CDR3: TGTGCCAGCAGTGGCGGACCGCTCAAGGTGTCTGGGGCCAACGTCCTGACTTTC. Encoded protein: CASSGGPLKVSGANVLTF.

This chain joins TRBV5-1 and TRBJ2-5, with TRBD2 matching over 10 bases. V lost 2 bases to trimming and J lost 5 bases; unmatched junction nucleotides: 6. Per the germline V gene, CDR1 is SGHRS and CDR2 is YFSETQ. The CDR3 consists of 15 residues. The CDR3 spells CASSFASGRLETQYF. In DNA, the CDR3 is TGCGCCAGCAGCTTTGCTAGCGGGAGATTGGAGACCCAGTACTTC.

This clone was detected many times. The junction does not match germline at one end; this may be a read error. V and J are TRBV10-2 and TRBJ2-1, with a possible D match to TRBD2 (6 bases). Germline CDR1 WSHSY, CDR2 SAAADI. CDR3 length: 12 residues. CDR3 in amino acids: CASSGIRGLPIF. In nucleotides, the CDR3 is TGCGCCAGCAGTGGAATTCGGGGACTGCCCATCTTC.

This clone was detected a few times. The chain has TRBV4-3 and TRBJ1-4, with TRBD1 as a possible D gene (5 bases). CDR1 is LGHNA, CDR2 YSLEER, per germline. Trimming stripped 0 bases from V and 10 bases from J, with 18 bases between. The CDR3 has 16 amino acids. As DNA, the CDR3 is TGCGCCAGCAGCCAAGATCAATACCAGGGTAGGGGAAAACTGTTTTTT. Encoded protein: CASSQDQYQGRGKLFF.

This clone has more than one count but fewer than ten. The rearrangement uses TRBV29-1 and TRBJ2-1; a weak D match, TRBD2 (6 bases). The CDR3 consists of 16 residues. The germline V gene has CDR1 SQVTM and CDR2 ANQGSEA. Trimming removed 0 bases at V and 0 bases at J, with 12 bases between. The CDR3 DNA sequence: TGCAGCGTTGAAGATCATGCTAGCGACTCCTACAATGAGCAGTTCTTC. Protein product: CSVEDHASDSYNEQFF.

This clone was found a few times. V is TRBV7-2 and J is TRBJ2-1; 11 bases are a match to TRBD2. Unmatched junction bases numbered 6, after V lost 5 bases and J lost 3 bases. Germline V gives CDR1 SGHTA, CDR2 FQGNSA. The CDR3 totals 16 residues. This CDR3 reads CASSLTSGSYYNEQFF. CDR3 sequence (DNA): TGTGCCAGCAGCCTTACTAGCGGGAGTTACTACAATGAGCAGTTCTTC. Complete variable domain (other parts from reference TRBV7-2 and TRBJ2-1): GAGVSQSPSNKVTEKGKDVELRCDPISGHTALYWYRQSLGQGLEFLIYFQGNSAPDKSGLPSDRFSAERTGGSVSTLTIQRTQQEDSAVYLCASSLTSGSYYNEQFFGPGTRLTVL.

The rearrangement links TRBV6-5 to TRBJ1-1; a weak D match, TRBD1 (5 bases). This CDR3 comprises 12 residues. The V end was cut by 4 bases, the J end by 12 bases, with 15 bases between. Per the germline V gene, CDR1 is MNHEY and CDR2 is SVGAGI. CDR3 loop: CASSSGTFRTFF. CDR3 bases: TGTGCCAGCAGTTCCGGGACGTTCCGAACTTTCTTT.

The chain employs TRBV28 and TRBJ1-2, with a tentative D call TRBD1 (6 bases). In germline, CDR1 is MDHEN, CDR2 SYDVKM. CDR3 length: 13 residues. Between the trimmed V and J ends, which lost 2 bases and 10 bases, there was a span of 14 bases. The CDR3 is CASSLGTRFFYTF. Written as DNA, the CDR3 is TGTGCCAGCAGTTTAGGGACACGGTTTTTCTACACCTTC.

This clone showed up just a few times. The chain uses TRBV10-3 and TRBJ1-5, with 7 bases fitting TRBD1. V trimming: 7 bases; J trimming: 9 bases; junction bases outside the gene matches: 18. Germline CDR1 ENHRY, CDR2 SYGVKD. The CDR3 covers 16 residues. CDR3 residues: CAIKSGRRGTLWPQHF. CDR3 DNA sequence: TGTGCCATCAAATCGGGGCGCAGGGGGACCCTCTGGCCCCAGCATTTT.

This clone was recorded a few times. A read error is possible here, since a much larger clone lies one base away. The identical CDR3 is also encoded by other nucleotide sequences in the sample. The chain uses TRBV11-2 and TRBJ1-1, with D uncertain. The germline CDR1 and CDR2 sequences are SGHAT and FQNNGV. Deletions cut 1 base from V and 4 bases from J, with 1 base between. This CDR3 is 11 amino acids long. The CDR3 DNA is TGTGCCAGCAGCTTAGCCACTGAAGCTTTCTTT. Residues: CASSLATEAFF.

This clone was detected a few times. This chain uses TRBV11-2 with TRBJ1-3, with D maybe TRBD1 (5 bases). Trimming pared 4 bases from V and 4 bases from J, leaving 11 bases between. The germline CDR1 and CDR2 sequences are SGHAT and FQNNGV. The CDR3 contains 14 residues. CDR3 residues: CASSSRGRGNTIYF. The CDR3 coding sequence is TGTGCCAGCAGCTCCCGGGGACGCGGAAACACCATATATTTT.